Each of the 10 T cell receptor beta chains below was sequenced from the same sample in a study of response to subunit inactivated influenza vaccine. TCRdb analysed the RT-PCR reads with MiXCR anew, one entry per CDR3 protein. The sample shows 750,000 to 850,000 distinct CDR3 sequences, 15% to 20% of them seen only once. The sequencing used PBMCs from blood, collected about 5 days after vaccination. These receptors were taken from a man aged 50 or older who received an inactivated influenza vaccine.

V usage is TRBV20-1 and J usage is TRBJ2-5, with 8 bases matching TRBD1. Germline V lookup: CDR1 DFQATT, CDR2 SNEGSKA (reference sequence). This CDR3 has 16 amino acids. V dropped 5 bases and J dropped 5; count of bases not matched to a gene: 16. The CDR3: CSAPLTGATNGETQYF. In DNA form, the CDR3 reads TGCAGTGCTCCCTTGACAGGGGCGACTAATGGGGAGACCCAGTACTTC.

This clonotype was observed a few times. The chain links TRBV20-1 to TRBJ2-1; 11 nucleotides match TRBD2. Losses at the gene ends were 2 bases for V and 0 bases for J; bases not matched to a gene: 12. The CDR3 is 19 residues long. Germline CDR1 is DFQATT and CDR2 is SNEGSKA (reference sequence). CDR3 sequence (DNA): TGCAGTGCTAGACCCTTCGGCTCTAGCGGGGGGTCCTCCTACAATGAGCAGTTCTTC. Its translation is CSARPFGSSGGSSYNEQFF.

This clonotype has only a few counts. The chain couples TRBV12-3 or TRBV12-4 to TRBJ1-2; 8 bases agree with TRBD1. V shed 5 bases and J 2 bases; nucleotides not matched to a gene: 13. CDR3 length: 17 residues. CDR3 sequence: CASSRRRGQGANYGYTF. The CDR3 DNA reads TGTGCCAGCAGTCGAAGACGCGGACAGGGAGCCAACTATGGCTACACCTTC.

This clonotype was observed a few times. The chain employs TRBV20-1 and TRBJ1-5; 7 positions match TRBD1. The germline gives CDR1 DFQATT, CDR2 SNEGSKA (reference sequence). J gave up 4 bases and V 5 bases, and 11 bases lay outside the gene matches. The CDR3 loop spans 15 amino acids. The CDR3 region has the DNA TGCAGTGCTGAAAAACAACAGGGGATGAATCAGCCCCAGCATTTT. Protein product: CSAEKQQGMNQPQHF.

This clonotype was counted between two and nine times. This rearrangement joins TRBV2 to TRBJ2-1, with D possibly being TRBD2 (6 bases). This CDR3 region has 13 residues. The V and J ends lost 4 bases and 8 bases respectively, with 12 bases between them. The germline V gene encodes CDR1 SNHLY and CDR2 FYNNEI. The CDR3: CASSGTSFDEQFF. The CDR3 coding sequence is TGTGCCAGCAGTGGAACTAGCTTCGATGAGCAGTTCTTC.

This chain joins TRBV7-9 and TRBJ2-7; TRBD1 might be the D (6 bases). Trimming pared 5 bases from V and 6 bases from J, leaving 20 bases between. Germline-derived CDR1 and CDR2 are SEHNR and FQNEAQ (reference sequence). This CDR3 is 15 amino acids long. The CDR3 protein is CASSPTTGYDGEQYF. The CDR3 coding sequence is TGTGCCAGCAGCCCAACGACAGGTTATGATGGCGAGCAGTACTTC. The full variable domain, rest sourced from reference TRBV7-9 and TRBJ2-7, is DTGVSQNPRHKITKRGQNVTFRCDPISEHNRLYWYRQTLGQGPEFLTYFQNEAQLEKSRLLSDRFSAERPKGSFSTLEIQRTEQGDSAMYLCASSPTTGYDGEQYFGPGTRLTVT.

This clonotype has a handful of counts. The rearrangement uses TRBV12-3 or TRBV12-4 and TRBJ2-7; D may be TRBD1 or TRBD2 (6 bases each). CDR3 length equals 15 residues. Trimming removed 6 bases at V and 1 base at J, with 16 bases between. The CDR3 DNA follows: TGTGCCAGCAGCCGGGGGCCGTCCCAATCCTACGAGCAGTACTTC. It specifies CASSRGPSQSYEQYF.

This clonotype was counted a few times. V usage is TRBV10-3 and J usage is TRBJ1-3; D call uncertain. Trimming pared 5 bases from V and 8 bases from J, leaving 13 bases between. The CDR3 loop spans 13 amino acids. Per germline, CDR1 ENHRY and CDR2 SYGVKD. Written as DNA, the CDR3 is TGTGCCATCAGTCGGGCCGGCTGGGACACCATATATTTT. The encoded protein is CAISRAGWDTIYF.

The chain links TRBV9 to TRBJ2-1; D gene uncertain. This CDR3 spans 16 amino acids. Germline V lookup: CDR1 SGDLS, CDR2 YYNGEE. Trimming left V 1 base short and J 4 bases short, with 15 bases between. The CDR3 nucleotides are TGTGCCAGCAGCGTATCCTTTGGCGGCTCATACAATGAGCAGTTCTTC. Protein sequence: CASSVSFGGSYNEQFF.

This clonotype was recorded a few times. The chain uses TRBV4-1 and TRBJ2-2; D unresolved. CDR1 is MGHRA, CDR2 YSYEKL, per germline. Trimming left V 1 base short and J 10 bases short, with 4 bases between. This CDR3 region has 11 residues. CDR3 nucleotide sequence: TGCGCCAGCAGCCAAGCACAGGAGCTGTTTTTT. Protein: CASSQAQELFF.